Each of the 7 T cell receptor beta chains below was sequenced from the same sample in a study of a mutant IDH1 vaccine in newly diagnosed glioma. Measured with immunoSEQ multiplex PCR; TCRdb has only the in-frame clones, and not every one. The top ten hold about 2.4% of the sample, which has about 50,000 clones, 86% seen once. The time point: baseline, week 1 (first vaccination visit). Treatment: pre-vaccination baseline after standard-of-care therapy. This sample comprised PBMCs, obtained from a glioma patient treated with radiotherapy, temozolomide or both. All receptors derive from a middle-aged man with glioma.

CDR3 DNA sequence: TGTGCCAGTAGTATAGGGGACAGGGTTTACGAGCAGTACTTC. Translation: CASSIGDRVYEQYF. The chain has TRBV19 and TRBJ2-7; 9 bases map to TRBD1. This CDR3 is 14 amino acids long. The V and J ends lost 1 base and 4 bases, in that order; junction bases with no gene match: 2. Per the germline V gene, CDR1 is LNHDA and CDR2 is SQIVND (reference sequence).

The chain has TRBV29-1 and TRBJ2-5; D not certain. Germline loops: CDR1 SQVTM, CDR2 ANQGSEA. V lost 4 bases to trimming and J lost 4 bases, with 13 bases between them. The CDR3 sequence is 13 residues long. CDR3 in amino acids: CSVVSLPGETQYF. The DNA of the CDR3 is TGCAGCGTTGTATCCCTGCCGGGAGAGACCCAGTACTTC.

This chain joins TRBV7-2 and TRBJ2-1; TRBD2 aligns across 12 bases. CDR1 and CDR2 (germline): SGHTA, FQGNSA. V shed 2 bases, J shed 7 bases, and the junction held 3 bases outside the gene matches. There are 15 residues in the CDR3. CDR3 in amino acids: CASSLLLAGGNEQFF. In nucleotides, the CDR3 is TGTGCCAGCAGCTTATTACTAGCGGGAGGTAATGAGCAGTTCTTC.

This chain links TRBV4-2 with TRBJ2-1, with 7 bases that match TRBD2. The germline gives CDR1 LGHNA, CDR2 YNFKEQ. J lost 6 bases, V lost 4 bases, and 15 bases had no gene match. The CDR3 consists of 17 residues. The CDR3 protein is CASSPRSVTSEVNEQFF. The CDR3, as DNA: TGTGCCAGCAGCCCCCGCTCCGTAACTAGCGAGGTCAATGAGCAGTTCTTC.

The rearrangement links TRBV19 to TRBJ2-1, with a weak D call TRBD1 (6 bases). The CDR3 runs to 16 residues. Trimming removed 7 bases from V and 10 bases from J, with 26 bases in between. In germline, CDR1 is LNHDA, CDR2 SQIVND (reference sequence). Here the CDR3 reads CASTLTGTISSGEQFF. CDR3 nucleotides: TGTGCCAGTACCCTCACCGGGACAATATCGTCAGGGGAGCAGTTCTTC.

The CDR3 coding sequence is TGTGCCAGCACCAAGGGGTCCAAAGGGCTTGAGACCCAGTACTTC. Its protein is CASTKGSKGLETQYF. The V gene is TRBV6-5, the J gene TRBJ2-5; D is possibly TRBD1 (5 bases). The V gene's germline CDR1 is MNHEY and CDR2 SVGAGI. V lost 7 bases and J lost 5, with 20 bases in between. This CDR3 region has 15 residues.

This clone is a singleton in its sample. J is TRBJ2-6 and V is TRBV2, with D uncertain. V lost 6 bases and J lost 2, with 11 bases in between. The germline CDR1 and CDR2 sequences are SNHLY and FYNNEI. The CDR3 consists of 15 residues. The CDR3 protein is CASSRSAAGANVLTF. The DNA of the CDR3 is TGTGCCAGCAGCCGCTCCGCCGCTGGGGCCAACGTCCTGACTTTC.